The 20 T cell receptor beta chains below come from one sample, sequenced in a study of blood T cells in healthy people across ages. With a J-beta primer mix and a sample-barcoded 5' primer, a second PCR ran 7 to 11 cycles. TCRdb recomputed calls from the 5' RACE reads with MiXCR, one row per CDR3 protein. The repertoire has more than 1 million distinct CDR3 sequences, 40% to 45% of them found once; the top ten carry under 20%. The source material was blood. Receptors originate from a woman aged 60-75 years in good health.

The V gene is TRBV7-2, the J gene TRBJ2-5; no clear D. From germline, CDR1 is SGHTA and CDR2 FQGNSA. V gave up 5 bases and J gave up 11 bases, with 18 bases separating them. The CDR3 is 13 amino acids. CDR3 coding DNA: TGTGCCAGCAGCCCCCCCCCGCCGCATGAGCAGTACTTC. Protein product: CASSPPPPHEQYF.

This chain connects TRBV5-1 to TRBJ2-7; D possibly corresponds to TRBD1 (5 bases). Trimming cost V 2 bases and J 2 bases, with 11 bases left between them. This CDR3 has 14 amino acids. The germline CDR1 and CDR2 sequences are SGHRS and YFSETQ. The CDR3 region has the DNA TGCGCCAGCAGCTTAGACAGCCAACCCTACGAGCAGTACTTC. It encodes CASSLDSQPYEQYF.

This clonotype was observed a handful of times. The rearrangement uses TRBV20-1 and TRBJ2-5, with D perhaps TRBD2 (5 bases). The CDR3 runs to 15 residues. V lost 0 bases and J lost 5, with 16 bases in between. The germline V gene has CDR1 DFQATT and CDR2 SNEGSKA (reference sequence). CDR3 DNA: TGCAGTGCTAGAGATCTCGAGGGAGCCGCCGAGACCCAGTACTTC. It yields the protein CSARDLEGAAETQYF.

This chain joins TRBV7-9 and TRBJ2-7; 13 bases fit TRBD2. V lost 5 bases to trimming and J lost 3 bases; unmatched junction nucleotides: 10. The CDR3 is 17 residues long. The germline V gene encodes CDR1 SEHNR and CDR2 FQNEAQ (reference sequence). In DNA form, the CDR3 reads TGTGCCAGCAGCCCCCGGACTAGCGGGAGTCTGGACTACGAGCAGTACTTC. Residues: CASSPRTSGSLDYEQYF.

This chain uses TRBV27 with TRBJ2-7; D is undetermined. The germline CDR1 and CDR2 sequences are MNHEY and SMNVEV (reference sequence). The CDR3 covers 13 residues. With 5 bases removed from V and 6 bases from J, the gap between germline ends came to 14 bases. The CDR3: CASSTDGLGEQYF. The CDR3 DNA reads as TGTGCCAGCAGTACGGACGGGTTAGGCGAGCAGTACTTC.

This clonotype was detected a few times. The J gene is TRBJ1-2, the V gene TRBV7-8; TRBD1 agrees at 10 bases. CDR1 and CDR2 from the germline V gene are SGHVS and FQNEAQ. The CDR3 runs to 16 residues. Unmatched junction bases numbered 6, after V lost 5 bases and J lost 0 bases. The CDR3 nucleotides read TGTGCCAGCAGCCCGGGACAGGGGTCGACTAACTATGGCTACACCTTC. Its protein product is CASSPGQGSTNYGYTF. Full variable domain (remainder filled in from reference TRBV7-8 and TRBJ1-2): GAGVSQSPRYKVAKRGQDVALRCDPISGHVSLFWYQQALGQGPEFLTYFQNEAQLDKSGLPSDRFFAERPEGSVSTLKIQRTQQEDSAVYLCASSPGQGSTNYGYTFGSGTRLTVV.

This chain connects TRBV20-1 to TRBJ2-7, with unresolved D. The CDR3 is 13 amino acids. V lost 0 bases and J lost 3, with 9 bases in between. The germline V gene has CDR1 DFQATT and CDR2 SNEGSKA (reference sequence). The CDR3 coding sequence is TGCAGTGCTAGAGATCGGCTAGTCTACGAGCAGTACTTC. As protein: CSARDRLVYEQYF.

The V call is TRBV20-1, the J call TRBJ1-2; no clear D gene. CDR1 DFQATT and CDR2 SNEGSKA come from the germline V gene (reference sequence). The CDR3 has 16 amino acids. The V and J ends lost 0 bases and 4 bases respectively, with 18 bases between them. CDR3 DNA: TGCAGTGCTAGAGATACAAGGAGGGAGTTTCGCTATGGCTACACCTTC. It translates to CSARDTRREFRYGYTF.

The chain recombines TRBV3-1 with TRBJ1-4, with a tentative D call TRBD1 (6 bases). Trimming removed 6 bases from V and 5 bases from J, with 25 bases in between. The CDR3 sequence is 18 residues long. Germline-derived CDR1 and CDR2 are LGHDT and YNNKEL (reference sequence). CDR3 DNA: TGTGCCAGCAGTCATCGCGGGACAAGGGGGACCCTAAATGAAAAACTGTTTTTT. Protein sequence: CASSHRGTRGTLNEKLFF.

This chain links TRBV2 with TRBJ1-4, with D hard to call. V gave up 6 bases and J gave up 0 bases, with 11 bases separating them. The V gene's germline CDR1 is SNHLY and CDR2 FYNNEI. The length of the CDR3 is 15 residues. The CDR3 region has the DNA TGTGCCAGCAGCGAACAGCGAGCAACTAATGAAAAACTGTTTTTT. It specifies CASSEQRATNEKLFF.

This clonotype was found a few times. The V gene is TRBV5-1, the J gene TRBJ1-1; tentatively, D is TRBD1 (5 bases). The germline V gene has CDR1 SGHRS and CDR2 YFSETQ. Trimming removed 7 bases from V and 1 base from J, with 14 bases in between. The CDR3 sequence is 14 residues long. CDR3 in amino acids: CASCPGTANTEAFF. DNA for the CDR3: TGCGCCAGCTGTCCCGGGACGGCGAACACTGAAGCTTTCTTT. Based on the CDR3 plus reference TRBV5-1 and TRBJ1-1, the full variable domain is KAGVTQTPRYLIKTRGQQVTLSCSPISGHRSVSWYQQTPGQGLQFLFEYFSETQRNKGNFPGRFSGRQFSNSRSEMNVSTLELGDSALYLCASCPGTANTEAFFGQGTRLTVV.

This chain links TRBV10-3 with TRBJ2-4; a weak D match, TRBD1 (6 bases). Per germline, CDR1 ENHRY and CDR2 SYGVKD. The V gene lost 8 bases and the J gene lost 1 base, with 18 bases spanning the gap. This CDR3 has 16 residues. CDR3 sequence (DNA): TGTGCCATCGGAACAGGGAATAATCTCGCCAAAAACATTCAGTACTTC. This gives the protein CAIGTGNNLAKNIQYF.

In this sample, this clonotype turned up a few times. The rearrangement uses TRBV3-1 and TRBJ2-1; no clear D gene. The ends were cut back, 0 bases at V and 2 bases at J, with 14 bases in the middle. The germline CDR1 and CDR2 sequences are LGHDT and YNNKEL (reference sequence). CDR3 length: 17 residues. The CDR3 spells CASSQDHEVSTYNEQFF. CDR3 DNA sequence: TGTGCCAGCAGCCAAGATCATGAGGTGTCCACCTACAATGAGCAGTTCTTC.

This chain uses TRBV27 with TRBJ2-4; unclear D gene. The end of the DNA fits TRBJ2-7 better, so the J call may be wrong. This CDR3 comprises 14 residues. CDR1 and CDR2 (germline): MNHEY, SMNVEV (reference sequence). CDR3 sequence: CASSFAGKRDEQYF. The CDR3 nucleotides are TGTGCCAGCAGTTTTGCAGGAAAAAGGGACGAGCAGTACTTC.

The chain links TRBV30 to TRBJ2-7; D remains ambiguous. The V and J ends lost 0 bases and 0 bases respectively, with 3 bases between them. Germline values: CDR1 GTSNPN, CDR2 SVGIG (reference sequence). The CDR3 has 12 amino acids. The CDR3 loop is CAWSVASYEQYF. The CDR3 coding sequence is TGTGCCTGGAGTGTAGCCTCCTACGAGCAGTACTTC.

The chain combines TRBV29-1 with TRBJ2-7; 9 nucleotides align to TRBD2. Per germline, CDR1 SQVTM and CDR2 ANQGSEA. CDR3 length: 15 residues. Trimming at V came to 4 bases and at J to 0 bases, leaving 7 bases not matched to a gene. CDR3 amino acids: CSVGGASGVSYEQYF. Here the CDR3 DNA reads TGCAGCGTTGGAGGCGCTAGCGGGGTCTCCTACGAGCAGTACTTC.

CDR3 loop: CAWSVRDLLYQPQHF. In DNA, the CDR3 is TGTGCCTGGAGTGTACGGGACCTTCTCTATCAGCCCCAGCATTTT. The chain combines TRBV30 with TRBJ1-5; tentative D call: TRBD1 (5 bases). V dropped 0 bases and J dropped 5 bases, with 14 bases sitting between them. CDR1 is GTSNPN, CDR2 SVGIG, per germline (reference sequence). This CDR3 is 15 amino acids long. Based on the CDR3 plus reference TRBV30 and TRBJ1-5, the full variable domain is SQTIHQWPATLVQPVGSPLSLECTVEGTSNPNLYWYRQAAGRGLQLLFYSVGIGQISSEVPQNLSASRPQDRQFILSSKKLLLSDSGFYLCAWSVRDLLYQPQHFGDGTRLSIL.

The CDR3 is CASSSASWVQFF. CDR3 DNA sequence: TGCGCCAGCAGTTCAGCCTCCTGGGTGCAGTTCTTC. The chain joins TRBV4-1 to TRBJ2-1; D is undetermined. V was shortened by 6 bases and J by 12 bases, with 15 bases between the two germline ends. Germline loops: CDR1 MGHRA, CDR2 YSYEKL. The CDR3 contains 12 residues.

This clonotype turned up a few times. V is TRBV5-1 and J is TRBJ2-4; 9 bases fit TRBD1. The J call is doubtful: the DNA matches TRBJ2-7 better. CDR3 length equals 15 residues. CDR1 is SGHRS and CDR2 is YFSETQ in the germline V gene. DNA for the CDR3: TGCGCCAGCAGCTACAGGACAGGGGAAACGTACGAGCAGTACTTC. This encodes CASSYRTGETYEQYF.

This chain connects TRBV6-1 to TRBJ1-4, with 8 bases matching TRBD1. From germline, CDR1 is MNHNS and CDR2 SASEGT. The CDR3 loop spans 14 amino acids. V shed 8 bases and J 8 bases; nucleotides not matched to a gene: 10. Here the CDR3 reads CASRPGGEGEKLFF. The CDR3 bases are TGTGCCAGCCGCCCAGGGGGCGAGGGGGAAAAACTGTTTTTT.